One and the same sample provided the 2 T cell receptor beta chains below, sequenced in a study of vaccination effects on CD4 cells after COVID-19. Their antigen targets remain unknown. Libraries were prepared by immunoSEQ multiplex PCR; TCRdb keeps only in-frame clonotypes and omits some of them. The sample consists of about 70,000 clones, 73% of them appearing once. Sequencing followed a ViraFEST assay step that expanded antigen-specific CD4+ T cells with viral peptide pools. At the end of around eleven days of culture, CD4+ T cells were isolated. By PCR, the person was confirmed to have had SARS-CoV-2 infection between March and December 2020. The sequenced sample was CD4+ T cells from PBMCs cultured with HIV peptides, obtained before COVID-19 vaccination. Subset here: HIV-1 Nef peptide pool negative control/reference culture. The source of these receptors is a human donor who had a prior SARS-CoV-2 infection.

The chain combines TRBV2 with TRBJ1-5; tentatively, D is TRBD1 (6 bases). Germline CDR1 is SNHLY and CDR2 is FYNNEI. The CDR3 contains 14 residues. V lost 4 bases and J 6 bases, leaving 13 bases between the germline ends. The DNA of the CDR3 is TGTGCCAGCAGTGCATACAGGGACGCTCAGCCCCAGCATTTT. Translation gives CASSAYRDAQPQHF. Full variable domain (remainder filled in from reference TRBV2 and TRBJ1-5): EPEVTQTPSHQVTQMGQEVILRCVPISNHLYFYWYRQILGQKVEFLVSFYNNEISEKSEIFDDQFSVERPDGSNFTLKIRSTKLEDSAMYFCASSAYRDAQPQHFGDGTRLSIL.

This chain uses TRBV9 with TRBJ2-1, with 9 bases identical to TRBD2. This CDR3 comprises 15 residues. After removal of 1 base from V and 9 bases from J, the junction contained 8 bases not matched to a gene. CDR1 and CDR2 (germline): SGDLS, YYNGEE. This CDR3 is CASSVTAGGRSEQFF. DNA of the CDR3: TGTGCCAGCAGCGTAACGGCGGGAGGGCGCTCTGAGCAGTTCTTC.